These 22 T cell receptor beta chains came from one sample sequenced in a study of OX40 agonist ivuxolimab in advanced cancers. TCRdb's table, derived via immunoSEQ multiplex PCR, lists solely in-frame clones and lacks some. The table has tens of thousands of clones, about 87% seen once. The sequenced sample was CD4+ or CD8+ T cells sorted from blood, obtained in a trial of the OX40 agonist ivuxolimab. The source of these receptors is an adult with an advanced solid tumor such as melanoma, head and neck, liver or kidney cancer.

The CDR3: CSVDGQGVGVNTEAFF. As DNA, the CDR3 is TGCAGCGTAGACGGACAGGGAGTAGGGGTGAACACTGAAGCTTTCTTT. V is TRBV29-1 and J is TRBJ1-1; 8 bases are shared with TRBD1. V lost 6 bases to trimming and J lost 0 bases; unmatched junction nucleotides: 12. The CDR3 has 16 residues. Per the germline V gene, CDR1 is SQVTM and CDR2 is ANQGSEA.

The CDR3 nucleotides read TGTGCCAGCAGCTCAGACAGGCGGAGGTTTGAAGCTTTCTTT. Encoded protein: CASSSDRRRFEAFF. The rearrangement joins TRBV7-2 to TRBJ1-1, with D maybe TRBD1 (6 bases). The CDR3 length is 14 residues. With 4 bases removed from V and 7 bases from J, the gap between germline ends came to 16 bases. Germline V gives CDR1 SGHTA, CDR2 FQGNSA.

This clone is a singleton in its sample. This rearrangement joins TRBV6-1 to TRBJ2-7, with TRBD1 matching over 7 bases. Per germline, CDR1 MNHNS and CDR2 SASEGT. The CDR3 is 15 residues long. With V trimmed by 4 bases and J by 0 bases, 6 bases remained unmatched. The CDR3 region has the DNA TGTGCCAGCAGTGTTGGGACAGCGAGCTCCTACGAGCAGTACGTC. Its translation: CASSVGTASSYEQYV.

The rearrangement uses TRBV5-6 and TRBJ1-5, with unresolved D. CDR1 is SGHDT and CDR2 is YYEEEE in the germline V gene. The germline V and J ends were trimmed by 1 base and 1 base, with 6 bases remaining between them. The length of the CDR3 is 14 residues. This CDR3 is CASSLSGSNQPQHF. In DNA form, the CDR3 reads TGTGCCAGCAGCTTGAGTGGGAGCAATCAGCCCCAGCATTTT.

This sequence joins TRBV28 and TRBJ2-7; D may match TRBD1 or TRBD2 (5 bases each). CDR3 length: 16 amino acids. Per the germline V gene, CDR1 is MDHEN and CDR2 is SYDVKM. The V end was cut by 6 bases, the J end by 4 bases, with 22 bases between. CDR3 nucleotide sequence: TGTGCCAGCAGACCATTCTCCGGGACCTCCGGTTACGAGCAGTACTTC. Encoded protein: CASRPFSGTSGYEQYF.

The rearrangement uses TRBV6-1 and TRBJ1-5; D uncertain. The CDR3 consists of 13 residues. Trimming removed 6 bases from V and 0 bases from J, with 6 bases in between. Germline V gene data show CDR1 as MNHNS and CDR2 as SASEGT. This CDR3 reads CASRRYSNQPQHF. In DNA form, the CDR3 reads TGTGCCAGCAGGAGGTATAGCAATCAGCCCCAGCATTTT.

The chain employs TRBV18 and TRBJ2-4; D could derive from TRBD1 or TRBD2 (6 bases each). There are 16 residues in the CDR3. Trimming shortened V by 5 bases and J by 3 bases, and 17 bases separated the two germline ends. The V gene's germline CDR1 is KGHSH and CDR2 LQKENI. For the CDR3, the DNA is TGTGCCAGCTCAGACGGACAAGGGGGGCTCAAAAACATTCAGTACTTC. Its protein is CASSDGQGGLKNIQYF.

This chain links TRBV28 with TRBJ2-7; D gene ambiguous. CDR3 length equals 14 residues. CDR1 and CDR2 from the germline V gene are MDHEN and SYDVKM. V was pared by 4 bases and J by 3 bases, with 13 bases between. This CDR3 is CASSSGSSIYEQYF. CDR3 bases: TGTGCCAGCAGTTCAGGTTCTTCCATCTACGAGCAGTACTTC. The variable domain in full, completed from reference TRBV28 and TRBJ2-7, reads DVKVTQSSRYLVKRTGEKVFLECVQDMDHENMFWYRQDPGLGLRLIYFSYDVKMKEKGDIPEGYSVSREKKERFSLILESASTNQTSMYLCASSSGSSIYEQYFGPGTRLTVT.

This chain joins TRBV4-1 and TRBJ1-1, with D possibly being TRBD1 (6 bases). V was cut by 1 base and J by 4 bases, with 16 bases left in between. CDR1 MGHRA and CDR2 YSYEKL come from the germline V gene. The CDR3 consists of 16 residues. The CDR3 protein is CASSQGPRGEGTEAFF. The CDR3 DNA follows: TGCGCCAGCAGCCAAGGCCCCAGGGGAGAGGGCACTGAAGCTTTCTTT.

This chain connects TRBV5-1 to TRBJ2-5; 7 bases map to TRBD2. Germline CDR1 SGHRS, CDR2 YFSETQ. V shed 4 bases and J 0 bases; nucleotides not matched to a gene: 6. This CDR3 comprises 15 residues. In nucleotides, the CDR3 is TGCGCCAGCAGCCAAAGTCGGGGGGACCAAGAGACCCAGTACTTC. Its translation: CASSQSRGDQETQYF.

The rearrangement uses TRBV7-2 and TRBJ1-2; no clear D gene. CDR3 length: 15 residues. Deletions cut 1 base from V and 7 bases from J, with 16 bases between. Germline V gene sequence: CDR1 SGHTA, CDR2 FQGNSA. The CDR3, as DNA: TGTGCCAGCAGCTTAGACGGTGGGATTCGTGGTGGCTACACCTTC. Its protein product is CASSLDGGIRGGYTF.

The CDR3 loop is CASSLPGLAGGKYEQYF. CDR3 bases: TGTGCCAGCAGCCTCCCGGGACTAGCGGGAGGAAAGTACGAGCAGTACTTC. The V and J genes are TRBV11-3 and TRBJ2-7, with 15 bases matching TRBD2. The V and J ends lost 5 bases and 4 bases, in that order; junction bases with no gene match: 9. Germline CDR1 SGHNT, CDR2 YENEEA. The CDR3 extends over 17 amino acids.

The CDR3 coding sequence is TGCAGCGTGTGGACAGGCTCTGGAAACACCATATATTTT. Translating it yields CSVWTGSGNTIYF. V gene TRBV29-1 combines with J gene TRBJ1-3; 7 positions match TRBD1. Germline V CDR1 and CDR2: SQVTM, ANQGSEA. Trimming removed 6 bases from V and 0 bases from J; junction bases left unmatched: 2. This CDR3 comprises 13 residues.

V usage is TRBV7-9 and J usage is TRBJ1-1; D possibly corresponds to TRBD1 (5 bases). This CDR3 has 14 amino acids. The V gene lost 2 bases and the J gene lost 1 base, with 8 bases spanning the gap. CDR1 is SEHNR, CDR2 FQNEAQ, per germline (reference sequence). The CDR3 bases are TGTGCCAGCAGCTTATTCCAGGGGAACACTGAAGCTTTCTTT. Translating it yields CASSLFQGNTEAFF.

The chain combines TRBV28 with TRBJ2-5; TRBD2 matches 7 bases. Germline assignment: CDR1 MDHEN and CDR2 SYDVKM. The CDR3 totals 16 residues. After removal of 8 bases from V and 1 base from J, the junction contained 13 bases not matched to a gene. The CDR3 here is CASVSVWSGAQETQYF. CDR3 bases: TGTGCCAGCGTGTCCGTCTGGAGCGGGGCCCAAGAGACCCAGTACTTC.

The chain links TRBV5-1 to TRBJ2-1; TRBD2 matches at 13 bases. This CDR3 spans 15 amino acids. Germline V gene data show CDR1 as SGHRS and CDR2 as YFSETQ. With 4 bases clipped from V and 7 bases from J, the junction kept 5 bases outside the gene matches. CDR3 protein: CASSPTSGGANEQFF. CDR3 in DNA: TGCGCCAGCAGCCCTACTAGCGGGGGGGCAAATGAGCAGTTCTTC.

The V and J genes are TRBV7-2 and TRBJ1-4, with TRBD1 as a possible D gene (6 bases). Germline assignment: CDR1 SGHTA and CDR2 FQGNSA. With 1 base removed from V and 8 bases from J, the gap between germline ends came to 17 bases. The CDR3 extends over 16 amino acids. CDR3 in DNA: TGTGCCAGCAGCTTAGGTCTACGGGGGCTAGGGGAAAAACTGTTTTTT. Protein product: CASSLGLRGLGEKLFF. Full variable domain (missing parts from reference TRBV7-2 and TRBJ1-4): GAGVSQSPSNKVTEKGKDVELRCDPISGHTALYWYRQSLGQGLEFLIYFQGNSAPDKSGLPSDRFSAERTGGSVSTLTIQRTQQEDSAVYLCASSLGLRGLGEKLFFGSGTQLSVL.

The J gene is TRBJ1-5, the V gene TRBV6-1; D gene ambiguous. V was cut by 6 bases and J by 0 bases, with 9 bases left in between. The V gene's germline CDR1 is MNHNS and CDR2 SASEGT. CDR3 length: 14 residues. For the CDR3, the DNA is TGTGCCAGCAGGTTCTATGATAGCAATCAGCCCCAGCATTTT. Encoded protein: CASRFYDSNQPQHF.

The chain links TRBV5-1 to TRBJ2-3; 10 bases are a match to TRBD1. This CDR3 contains 15 residues. With 9 bases clipped from V and 3 bases from J, the junction kept 10 bases outside the gene matches. Germline-derived CDR1 and CDR2 are SGHRS and YFSETQ. As DNA, the CDR3 is TGCGCCACCACGCGGGGGACAGGGGAAACAGATACGCAGTATTTT. It translates to CATTRGTGETDTQYF.

A few counts support this clone. The chain combines TRBV4-3 with TRBJ1-1; weak D call: TRBD1 (5 bases). This CDR3 has 15 amino acids. Looked up from germline, CDR1 is LGHNA and CDR2 is YSLEER. V was clipped by 0 bases and J by 4 bases, with 12 bases between them. The CDR3 protein is CASSQEPGLGTEAFF. DNA for the CDR3: TGCGCCAGCAGCCAAGAGCCGGGGCTCGGCACTGAAGCTTTCTTT.

This chain joins TRBV10-3 and TRBJ2-1; TRBD2 agrees at 7 bases. V lost 2 bases and J lost 0; bases outside the gene matches: 4. The CDR3 is 16 amino acids. Germline V gene sequence: CDR1 ENHRY, CDR2 SYGVKD. The CDR3, as DNA: TGTGCCATCAGTGAGAGGCTAGCGGCCTCCTACAATGAGCAGTTCTTC. Residues: CAISERLAASYNEQFF.

J is TRBJ2-1 and V is TRBV9; D gene unclear. Germline V CDR1 and CDR2: SGDLS, YYNGEE. Trimming removed 0 bases from V and 0 bases from J, with 7 bases in between. The CDR3 runs 15 residues. The chain's CDR3 is CASSVGTNSYNEQFF. CDR3 in DNA: TGTGCCAGCAGCGTAGGGACCAACTCCTACAATGAGCAGTTCTTC.